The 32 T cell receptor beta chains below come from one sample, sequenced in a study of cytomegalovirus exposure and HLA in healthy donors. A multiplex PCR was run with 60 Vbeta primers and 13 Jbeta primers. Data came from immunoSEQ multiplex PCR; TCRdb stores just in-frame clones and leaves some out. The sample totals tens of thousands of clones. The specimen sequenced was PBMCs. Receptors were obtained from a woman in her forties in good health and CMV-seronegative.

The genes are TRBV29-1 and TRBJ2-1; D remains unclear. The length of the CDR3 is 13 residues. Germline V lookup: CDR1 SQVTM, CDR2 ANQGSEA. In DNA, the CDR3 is TGCAGTGTAACCGGTAGCTCCTACAATGAGCAGTTCTTC. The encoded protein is CSVTGSSYNEQFF.

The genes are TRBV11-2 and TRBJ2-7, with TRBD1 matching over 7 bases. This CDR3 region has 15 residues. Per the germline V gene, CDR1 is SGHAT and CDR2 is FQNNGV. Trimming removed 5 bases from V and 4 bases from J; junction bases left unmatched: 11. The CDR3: CASSPWGTDSYEQYF. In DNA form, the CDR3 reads TGTGCCAGCAGCCCCTGGGGGACAGACTCTTACGAGCAGTACTTC.

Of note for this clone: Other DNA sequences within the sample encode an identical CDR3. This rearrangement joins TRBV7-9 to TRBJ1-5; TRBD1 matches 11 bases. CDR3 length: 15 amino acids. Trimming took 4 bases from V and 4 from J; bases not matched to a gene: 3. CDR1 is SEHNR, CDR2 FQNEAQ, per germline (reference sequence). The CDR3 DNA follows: TGTGCCAGCAGCTCTGGACAGGGGGCGAATCAGCCCCAGCATTTT. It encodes CASSSGQGANQPQHF. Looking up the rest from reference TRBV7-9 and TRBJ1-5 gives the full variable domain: DTGVSQNPRHKITKRGQNVTFRCDPISEHNRLYWYRQTLGQGPEFLTYFQNEAQLEKSRLLSDRFSAERPKGSFSTLEIQRTEQGDSAMYLCASSSGQGANQPQHFGDGTRLSIL.

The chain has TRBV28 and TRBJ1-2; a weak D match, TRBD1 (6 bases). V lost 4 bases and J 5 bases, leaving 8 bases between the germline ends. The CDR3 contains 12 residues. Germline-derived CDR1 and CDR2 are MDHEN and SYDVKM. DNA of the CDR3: TGTGCCAGCAGTTGGACAGAGTATGGCTACACCTTC. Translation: CASSWTEYGYTF.

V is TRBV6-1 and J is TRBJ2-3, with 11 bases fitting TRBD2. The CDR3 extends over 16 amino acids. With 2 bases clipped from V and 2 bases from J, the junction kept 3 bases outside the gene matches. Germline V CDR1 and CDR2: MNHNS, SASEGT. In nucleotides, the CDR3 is TGTGCCAGCAGTGAAAGACTAGCGGGAACCACAGATACGCAGTATTTT. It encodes CASSERLAGTTDTQYF.

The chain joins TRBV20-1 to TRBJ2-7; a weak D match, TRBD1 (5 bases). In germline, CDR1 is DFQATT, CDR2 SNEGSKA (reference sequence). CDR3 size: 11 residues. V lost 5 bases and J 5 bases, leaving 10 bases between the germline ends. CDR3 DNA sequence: TGCAGTGCTCCCAGGGTCCACGAGCAGTACTTC. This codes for CSAPRVHEQYF.

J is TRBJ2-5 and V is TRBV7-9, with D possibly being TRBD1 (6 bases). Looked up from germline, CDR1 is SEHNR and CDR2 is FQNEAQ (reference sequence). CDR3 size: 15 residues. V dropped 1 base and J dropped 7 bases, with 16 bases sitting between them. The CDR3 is CASSLELGQLSTQYF. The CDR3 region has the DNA TGTGCCAGCAGCTTAGAACTTGGACAGCTCTCGACCCAGTACTTC.

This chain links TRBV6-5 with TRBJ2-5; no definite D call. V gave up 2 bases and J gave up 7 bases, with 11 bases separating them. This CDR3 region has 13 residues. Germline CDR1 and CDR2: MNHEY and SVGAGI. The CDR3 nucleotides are TGTGCCAGCAGTTACACAGCCTGGGTGACCCAGTACTTC. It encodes CASSYTAWVTQYF.

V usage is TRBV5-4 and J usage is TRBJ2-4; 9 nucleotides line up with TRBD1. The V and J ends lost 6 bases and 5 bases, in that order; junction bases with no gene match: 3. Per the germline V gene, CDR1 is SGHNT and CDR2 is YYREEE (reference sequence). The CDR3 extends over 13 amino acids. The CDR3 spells CASTRDRENIQYF. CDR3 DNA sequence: TGTGCCAGCACCCGGGACAGGGAAAACATTCAGTACTTC.

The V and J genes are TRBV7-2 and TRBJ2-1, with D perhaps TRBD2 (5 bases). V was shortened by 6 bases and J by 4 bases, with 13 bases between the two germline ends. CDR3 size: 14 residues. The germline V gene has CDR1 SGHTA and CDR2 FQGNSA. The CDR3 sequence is CASSGLARYNEQFF. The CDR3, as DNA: TGTGCCAGCAGTGGCCTAGCACGTTACAATGAGCAGTTCTTC.

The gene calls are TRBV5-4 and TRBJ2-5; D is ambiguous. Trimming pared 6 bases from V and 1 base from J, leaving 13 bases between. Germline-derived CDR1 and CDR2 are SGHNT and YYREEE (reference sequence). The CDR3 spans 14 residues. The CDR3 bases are TGTGCCAGCACCCCGACTGGGTCCCAAGAGACCCAGTACTTC. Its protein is CASTPTGSQETQYF.

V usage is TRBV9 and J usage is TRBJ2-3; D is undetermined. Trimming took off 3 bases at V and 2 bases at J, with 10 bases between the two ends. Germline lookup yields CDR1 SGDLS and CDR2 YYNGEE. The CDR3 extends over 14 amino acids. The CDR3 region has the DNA TGTGCCAGCAGCGGAGGCCCTTTCACAGATACGCAGTATTTT. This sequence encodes CASSGGPFTDTQYF.

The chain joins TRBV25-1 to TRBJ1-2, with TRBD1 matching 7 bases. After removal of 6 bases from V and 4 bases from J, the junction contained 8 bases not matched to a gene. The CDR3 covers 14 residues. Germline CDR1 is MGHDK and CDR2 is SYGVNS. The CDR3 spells CASRDNGQVYGYTF. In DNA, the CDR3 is TGTGCCAGCAGGGATAATGGACAGGTCTATGGCTACACCTTC.

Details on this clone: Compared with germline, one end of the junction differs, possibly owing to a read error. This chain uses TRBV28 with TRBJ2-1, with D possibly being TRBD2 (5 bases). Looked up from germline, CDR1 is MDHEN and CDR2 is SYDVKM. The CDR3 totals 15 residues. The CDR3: CASTLVRNSVGEQFF. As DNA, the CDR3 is TGTGCCAGCACTTTAGTTCGGAATAGCGTTGGTGAGCAGTTCTTC.

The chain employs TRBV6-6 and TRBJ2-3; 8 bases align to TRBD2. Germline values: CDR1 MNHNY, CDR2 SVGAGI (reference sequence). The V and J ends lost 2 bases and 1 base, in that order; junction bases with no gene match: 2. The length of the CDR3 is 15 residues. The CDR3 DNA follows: TGTGCCAGCAGTTACCTGCGGGAGGGCACAGATACGCAGTATTTT. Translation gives CASSYLREGTDTQYF.

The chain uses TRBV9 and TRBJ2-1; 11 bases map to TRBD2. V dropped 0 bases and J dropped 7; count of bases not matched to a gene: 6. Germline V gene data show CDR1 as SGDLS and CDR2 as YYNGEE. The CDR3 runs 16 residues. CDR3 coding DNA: TGTGCCAGCAGCGTAGTCACTAGCGGGAGTACTAATGAGCAGTTCTTC. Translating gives CASSVVTSGSTNEQFF.

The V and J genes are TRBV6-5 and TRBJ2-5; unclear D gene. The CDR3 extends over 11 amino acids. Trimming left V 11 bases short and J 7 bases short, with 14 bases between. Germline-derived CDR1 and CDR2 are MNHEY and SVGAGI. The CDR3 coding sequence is TGTGCCGCTGGAGCTAGTGGGACCCAGTACTTC. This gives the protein CAAGASGTQYF.

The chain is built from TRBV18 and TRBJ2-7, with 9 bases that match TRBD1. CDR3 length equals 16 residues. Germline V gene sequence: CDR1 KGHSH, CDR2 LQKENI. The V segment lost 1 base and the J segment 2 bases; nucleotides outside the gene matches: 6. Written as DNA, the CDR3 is TGTGCCAGCTCACCACTGGACAGGGGCCGCCCCTACGAGCAGTACTTC. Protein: CASSPLDRGRPYEQYF.

This CDR3 reads CSVEGFGGTDTQYF. In DNA, the CDR3 is TGCAGCGTTGAAGGTTTCGGAGGCACAGATACGCAGTATTTT. The chain combines TRBV29-1 with TRBJ2-3; D is unclear. From germline, CDR1 is SQVTM and CDR2 ANQGSEA. The V end was cut by 1 base, the J end by 1 base, with 9 bases between. This CDR3 spans 14 amino acids.

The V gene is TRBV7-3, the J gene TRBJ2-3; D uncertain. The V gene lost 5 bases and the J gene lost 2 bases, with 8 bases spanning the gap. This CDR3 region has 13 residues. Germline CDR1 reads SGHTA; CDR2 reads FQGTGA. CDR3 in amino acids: CASSPGDTDTQYF. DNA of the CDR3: TGTGCCAGCAGCCCCGGTGACACAGATACGCAGTATTTT.

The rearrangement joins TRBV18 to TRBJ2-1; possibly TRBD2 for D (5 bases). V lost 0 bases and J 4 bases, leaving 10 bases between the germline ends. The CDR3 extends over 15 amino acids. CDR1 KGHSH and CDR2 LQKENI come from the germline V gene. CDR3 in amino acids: CASSPPRGYYNEQFF. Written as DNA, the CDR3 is TGTGCCAGCTCACCACCCAGAGGGTATTACAATGAGCAGTTCTTC.

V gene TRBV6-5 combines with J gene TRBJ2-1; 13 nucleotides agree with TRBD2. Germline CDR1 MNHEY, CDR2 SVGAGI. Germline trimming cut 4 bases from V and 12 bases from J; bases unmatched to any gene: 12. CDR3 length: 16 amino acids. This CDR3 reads CASSFTGTSGAVGQFF. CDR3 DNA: TGTGCCAGCAGTTTCACCGGGACTAGCGGGGCTGTTGGGCAGTTCTTC.

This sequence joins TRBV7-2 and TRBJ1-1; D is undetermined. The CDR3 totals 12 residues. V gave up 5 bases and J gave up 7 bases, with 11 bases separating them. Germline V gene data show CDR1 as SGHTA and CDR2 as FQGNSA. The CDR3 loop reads CASSLNRYEAFF. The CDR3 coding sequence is TGTGCCAGCAGCCTAAACAGATATGAAGCTTTCTTT.

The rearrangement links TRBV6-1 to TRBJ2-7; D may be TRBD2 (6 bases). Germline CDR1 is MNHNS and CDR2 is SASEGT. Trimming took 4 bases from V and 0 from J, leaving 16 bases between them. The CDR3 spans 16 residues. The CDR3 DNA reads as TGTGCCAGCAGTGGTGCCCAGAGGGGAGGCTCCTACGAGCAGTACTTC. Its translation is CASSGAQRGGSYEQYF.

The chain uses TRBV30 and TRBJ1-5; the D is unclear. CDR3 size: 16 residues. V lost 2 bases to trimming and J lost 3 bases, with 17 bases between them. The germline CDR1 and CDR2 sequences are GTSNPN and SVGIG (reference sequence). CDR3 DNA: TGTGCCTGGAGTCCCCCCGTGGGCAGCAACAATCAGCCCCAGCATTTT. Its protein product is CAWSPPVGSNNQPQHF.

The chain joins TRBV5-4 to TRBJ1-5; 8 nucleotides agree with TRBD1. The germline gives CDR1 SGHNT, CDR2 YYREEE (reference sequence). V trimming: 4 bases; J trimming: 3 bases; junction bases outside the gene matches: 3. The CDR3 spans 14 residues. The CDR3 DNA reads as TGTGCCAGCAGCCTGGACAGGGACAATCAGCCCCAGCATTTT. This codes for CASSLDRDNQPQHF.

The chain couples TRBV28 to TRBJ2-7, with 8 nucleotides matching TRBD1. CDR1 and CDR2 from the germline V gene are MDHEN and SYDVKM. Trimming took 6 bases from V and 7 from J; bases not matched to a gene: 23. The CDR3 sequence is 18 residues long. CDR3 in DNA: TGTGCCAGCAGCCACCCAGCAGGGGGCAGTAACTACCTCGGAGAGCAGTACTTC. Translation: CASSHPAGGSNYLGEQYF.

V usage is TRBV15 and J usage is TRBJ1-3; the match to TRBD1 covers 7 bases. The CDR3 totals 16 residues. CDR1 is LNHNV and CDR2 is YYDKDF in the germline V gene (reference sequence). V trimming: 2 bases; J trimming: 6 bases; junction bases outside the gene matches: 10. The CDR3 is CATSRRPDRAPNTIYF. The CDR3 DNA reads TGTGCCACCAGCAGACGCCCTGACAGGGCGCCAAACACCATATATTTT.

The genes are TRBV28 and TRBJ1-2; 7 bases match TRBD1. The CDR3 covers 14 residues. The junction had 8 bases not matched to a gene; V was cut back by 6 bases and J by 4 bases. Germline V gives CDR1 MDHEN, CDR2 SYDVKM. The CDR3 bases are TGTGCCAGCAGCCCGGGACAGCGATTCTATGGCTACACCTTC. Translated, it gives CASSPGQRFYGYTF.

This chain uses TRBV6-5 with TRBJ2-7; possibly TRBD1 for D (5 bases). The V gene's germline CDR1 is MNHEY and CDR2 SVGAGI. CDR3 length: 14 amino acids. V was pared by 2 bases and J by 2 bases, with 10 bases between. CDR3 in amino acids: CASSYGARPYEQYF. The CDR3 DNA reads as TGTGCCAGCAGTTACGGGGCCAGGCCCTACGAGCAGTACTTC.

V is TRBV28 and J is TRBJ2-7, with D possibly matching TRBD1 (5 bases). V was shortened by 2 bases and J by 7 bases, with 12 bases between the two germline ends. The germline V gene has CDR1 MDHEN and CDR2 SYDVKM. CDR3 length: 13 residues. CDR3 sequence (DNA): TGTGCCAGCAGTTTAATGCATAGGGGTGAGCAGTACTTC. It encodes CASSLMHRGEQYF.

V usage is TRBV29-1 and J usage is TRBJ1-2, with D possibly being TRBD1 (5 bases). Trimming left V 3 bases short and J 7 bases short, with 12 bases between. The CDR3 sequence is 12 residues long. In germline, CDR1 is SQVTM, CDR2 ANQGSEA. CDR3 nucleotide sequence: TGCAGCGTTGACGGGGGGTCGGGTGGCTACACCTTC. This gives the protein CSVDGGSGGYTF.